This T cell receptor beta chain came from a study of T cells in tuberculosis. Trimming stripped 4 bases from V and 3 bases from J, with 19 bases between. Germline assignment: CDR1 SGHTS and CDR2 YDEGEE. This CDR3 contains 16 residues. This sample's time point: new active TB diagnosis, blood taken before or within 7 days of starting treatment. HIV-seronegative South African adults aged 18 years or older had newly diagnosed active tuberculosis. Here immunoSEQ multiplex PCR was the method, and the copy in TCRdb shows in-frame clones only, minus some. The table has about 53,000 clones, nearly 95% seen once; the top ten hold about 1.5%.

The receptor's source is an adult with tuberculosis. The sequencing used PBMCs, collected at tuberculosis diagnosis. This chain links TRBV5-8 with TRBJ1-1, with D perhaps matching TRBD1 (5 bases). CDR3 sequence (DNA): TGTGCCAGCAGCCAGGGCCGTCCCACAACGGACACTGAAGCTTTCTTT. Translation: CASSQGRPTTDTEAFF.